This T cell receptor beta chain is drawn from a study of cytomegalovirus exposure and HLA in healthy donors. Study observations and caveats: Cytomegalovirus status was reportedly diagnosed by the classifier with high specificity and sensitivity. In vitro experiments confirmed that three CMV-associated chains were specific for CMV antigens.

Turning to this clone: No antigen is known for it.

The data were produced by immunoSEQ multiplex PCR, yet TCRdb's version contains in-frame clones alone and is incomplete. The repertoire holds some 150,000 clones, with approximately 94% as singletons. The donors were part of the validation cohort, which consisted of more than 90 subjects and was separate from the first cohort of under 750 subjects. The CDR3 is 18 amino acids. The V gene's germline CDR1 is MGHRA and CDR2 YSYEKL. V was pared by 0 bases and J by 5 bases, with 11 bases of the junction left unmatched. Sequencing was performed on PBMCs. This receptor was identified in a man aged 18-30 years in good health and CMV-seropositive. The chain is built from TRBV4-1 and TRBJ2-1, with 9 bases matching TRBD1. The CDR3 DNA is TGCGCCAGCAGCCAAGAAGGTGACGGACAGGGGCTTAACAATGAGCAGTTCTTC. This translates into CASSQEGDGQGLNNEQFF.